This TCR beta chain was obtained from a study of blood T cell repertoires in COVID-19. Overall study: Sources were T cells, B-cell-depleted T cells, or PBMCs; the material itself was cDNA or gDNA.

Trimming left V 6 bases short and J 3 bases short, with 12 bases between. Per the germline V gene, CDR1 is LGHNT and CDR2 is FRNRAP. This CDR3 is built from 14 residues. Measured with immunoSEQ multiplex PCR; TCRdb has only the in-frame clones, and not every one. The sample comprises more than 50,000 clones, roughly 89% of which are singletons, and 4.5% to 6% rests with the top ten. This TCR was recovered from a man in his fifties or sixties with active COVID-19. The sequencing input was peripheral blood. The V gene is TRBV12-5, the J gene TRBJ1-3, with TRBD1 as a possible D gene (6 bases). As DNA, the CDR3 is TGTGCTAGTGGCCTAACAGGGTTTGGAAACACCATATATTTT. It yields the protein CASGLTGFGNTIYF.